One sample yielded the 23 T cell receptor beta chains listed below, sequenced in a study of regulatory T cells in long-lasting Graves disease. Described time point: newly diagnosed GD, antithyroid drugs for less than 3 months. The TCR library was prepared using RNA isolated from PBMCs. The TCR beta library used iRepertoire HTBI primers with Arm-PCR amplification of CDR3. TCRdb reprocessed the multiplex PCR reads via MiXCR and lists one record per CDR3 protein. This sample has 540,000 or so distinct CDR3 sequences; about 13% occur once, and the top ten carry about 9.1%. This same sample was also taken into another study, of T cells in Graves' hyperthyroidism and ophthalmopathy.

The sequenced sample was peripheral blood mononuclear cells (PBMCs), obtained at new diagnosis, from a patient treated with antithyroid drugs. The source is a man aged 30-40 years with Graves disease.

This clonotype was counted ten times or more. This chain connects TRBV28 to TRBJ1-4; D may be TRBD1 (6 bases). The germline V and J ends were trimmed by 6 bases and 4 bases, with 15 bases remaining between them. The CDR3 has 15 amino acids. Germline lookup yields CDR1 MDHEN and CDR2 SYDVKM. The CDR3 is CASRGGGPFNEKLFF. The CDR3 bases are TGTGCCAGCAGGGGCGGGGGGCCTTTTAATGAAAAACTGTTTTTT.

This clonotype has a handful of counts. The CDR3 DNA reads TGTGCCAGCAGCTTCCGCAGGGGGAACTCCTACAATGAGCAGTTCTTC. As protein: CASSFRRGNSYNEQFF. The chain is built from TRBV7-8 and TRBJ2-1, with 7 nucleotides matching TRBD1. Per germline, CDR1 SGHVS and CDR2 FQNEAQ. V shed 3 bases and J 0 bases; nucleotides not matched to a gene: 5. The CDR3 runs to 16 residues.

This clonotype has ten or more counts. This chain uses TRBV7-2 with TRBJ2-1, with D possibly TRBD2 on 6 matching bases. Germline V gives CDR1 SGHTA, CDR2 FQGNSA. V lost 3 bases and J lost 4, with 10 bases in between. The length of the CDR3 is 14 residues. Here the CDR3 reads CASSLASEYNEQFF. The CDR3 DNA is TGTGCCAGCAGCTTGGCTAGCGAGTACAATGAGCAGTTCTTC.

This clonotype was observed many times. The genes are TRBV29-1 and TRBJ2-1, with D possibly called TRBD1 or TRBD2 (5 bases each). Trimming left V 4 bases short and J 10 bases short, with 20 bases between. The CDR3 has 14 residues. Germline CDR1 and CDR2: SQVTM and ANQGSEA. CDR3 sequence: CSVARGGPRREQFF. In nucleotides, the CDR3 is TGCAGCGTTGCCCGTGGGGGACCCAGGCGAGAGCAGTTCTTC.

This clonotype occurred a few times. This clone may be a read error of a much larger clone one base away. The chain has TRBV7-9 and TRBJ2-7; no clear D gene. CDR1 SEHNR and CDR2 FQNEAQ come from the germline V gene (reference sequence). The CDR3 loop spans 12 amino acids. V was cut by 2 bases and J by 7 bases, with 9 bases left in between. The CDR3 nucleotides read TGTGCCAGCAGCTTAATCCCCCGGGAGCAGTACTTC. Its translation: CASSLIPREQYF.

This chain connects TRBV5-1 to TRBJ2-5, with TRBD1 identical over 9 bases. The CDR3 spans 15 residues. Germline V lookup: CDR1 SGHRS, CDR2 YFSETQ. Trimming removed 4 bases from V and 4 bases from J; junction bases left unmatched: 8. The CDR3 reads CASSRWTGDGETQYF. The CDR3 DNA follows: TGCGCCAGCAGCCGGTGGACAGGGGATGGAGAGACCCAGTACTTC. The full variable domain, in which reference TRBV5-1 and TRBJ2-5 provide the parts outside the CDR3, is KAGVTQTPRYLIKTRGQQVTLSCSPISGHRSVSWYQQTPGQGLQFLFEYFSETQRNKGNFPGRFSGRQFSNSRSEMNVSTLELGDSALYLCASSRWTGDGETQYFGPGTRLLVL.

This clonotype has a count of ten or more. The DNA for the CDR3 is TGCAGTGCTAGAGATCTGGGGGGGGGCAATCAGCCCCAGCATTTT. Translation: CSARDLGGGNQPQHF. This rearrangement joins TRBV20-1 to TRBJ1-5, with D maybe TRBD1 (5 bases). The germline V gene has CDR1 DFQATT and CDR2 SNEGSKA (reference sequence). The germline V and J ends were trimmed by 0 bases and 2 bases, with 11 bases remaining between them. The CDR3 has 15 residues.

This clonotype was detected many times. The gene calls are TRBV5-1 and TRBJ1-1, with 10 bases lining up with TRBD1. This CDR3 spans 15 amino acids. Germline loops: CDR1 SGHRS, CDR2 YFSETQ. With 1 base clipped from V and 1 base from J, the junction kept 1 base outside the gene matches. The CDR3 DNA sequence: TGCGCCAGCAGCTTGCGGACAGGGGGGAACACTGAAGCTTTCTTT. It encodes CASSLRTGGNTEAFF.

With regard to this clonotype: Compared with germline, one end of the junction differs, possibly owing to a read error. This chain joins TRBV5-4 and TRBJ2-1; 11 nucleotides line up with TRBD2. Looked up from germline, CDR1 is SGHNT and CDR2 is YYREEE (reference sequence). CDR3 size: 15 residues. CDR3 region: CVSSAQLAGENEQFF. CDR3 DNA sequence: TGTGTCAGCAGCGCCCAACTAGCGGGAGAGAATGAGCAGTTCTTC. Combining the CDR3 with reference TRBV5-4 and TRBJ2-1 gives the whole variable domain ETGVTQSPTHLIKTRGQQVTLRCSSQSGHNTVSWYQQALGQGPQFIFQYYREEENGRGNFPPRFSGLQFPNYSSELNVNALELDDSALYLCVSSAQLAGENEQFFGPGTRLTVL.

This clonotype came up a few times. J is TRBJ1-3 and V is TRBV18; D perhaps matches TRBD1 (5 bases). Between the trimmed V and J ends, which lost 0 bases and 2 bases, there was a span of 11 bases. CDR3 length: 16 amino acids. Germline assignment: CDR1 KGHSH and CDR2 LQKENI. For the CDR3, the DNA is TGTGCCAGCTCACCACCGGGCAGGGTAACTGGAAACACCATATATTTT. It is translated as CASSPPGRVTGNTIYF. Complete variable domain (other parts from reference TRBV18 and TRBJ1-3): NAGVMQNPRHLVRRRGQEARLRCSPMKGHSHVYWYRQLPEEGLKFMVYLQKENIIDESGMPKERFSAEFPKEGPSILRIQQVVRGDSAAYFCASSPPGRVTGNTIYFGEGSWLTVV.

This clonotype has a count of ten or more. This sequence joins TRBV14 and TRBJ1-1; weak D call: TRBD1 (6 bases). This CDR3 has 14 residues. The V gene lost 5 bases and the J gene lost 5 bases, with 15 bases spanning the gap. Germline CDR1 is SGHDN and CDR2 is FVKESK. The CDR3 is CASSYLTGRTEAFF. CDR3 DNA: TGTGCCAGCAGCTACCTGACAGGCAGGACTGAAGCTTTCTTT.

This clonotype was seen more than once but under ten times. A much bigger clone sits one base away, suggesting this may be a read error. The DNA for the CDR3 is TGCAGTGCTAGCGGGAGGGGAGAGACCCAGTACTTC. Translated: CSASGRGETQYF. V usage is TRBV20-1 and J usage is TRBJ2-5, with 8 bases aligning to TRBD2. From germline, CDR1 is DFQATT and CDR2 SNEGSKA (reference sequence). This CDR3 has 12 amino acids. V gave up 3 bases and J gave up 4 bases; unmatched junction bases: 1.

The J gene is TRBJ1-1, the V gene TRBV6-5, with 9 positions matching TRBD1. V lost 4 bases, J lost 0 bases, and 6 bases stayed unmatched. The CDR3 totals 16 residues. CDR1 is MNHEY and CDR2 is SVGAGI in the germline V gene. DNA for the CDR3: TGTGCCAGCAGTTGGGACAGGGAGGGGATGAACACTGAAGCTTTCTTT. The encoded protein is CASSWDREGMNTEAFF.

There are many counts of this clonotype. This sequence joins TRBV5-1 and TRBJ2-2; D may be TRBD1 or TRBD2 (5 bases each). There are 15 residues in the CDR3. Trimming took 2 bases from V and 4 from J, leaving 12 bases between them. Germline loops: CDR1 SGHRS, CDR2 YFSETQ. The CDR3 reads CASSLVVGTTGELFF. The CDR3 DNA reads TGCGCCAGCAGCTTAGTCGTGGGGACCACCGGGGAGCTGTTTTTT.

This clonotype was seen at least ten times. CDR3 nucleotide sequence: TGCAGTGCTAGAGATCCCCGAGCGGGAGGCCTAGATACGCAGTATTTT. Residues: CSARDPRAGGLDTQYF. The V gene is TRBV20-1, the J gene TRBJ2-3, with 9 bases fitting TRBD2. The CDR3 loop spans 16 amino acids. V lost 0 bases, J lost 5 bases, and 9 bases stayed unmatched. Germline V lookup: CDR1 DFQATT, CDR2 SNEGSKA (reference sequence).

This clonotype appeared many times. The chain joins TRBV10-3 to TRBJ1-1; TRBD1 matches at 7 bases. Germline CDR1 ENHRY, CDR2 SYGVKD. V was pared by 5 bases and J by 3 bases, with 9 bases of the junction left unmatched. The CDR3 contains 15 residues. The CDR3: CAISKDRQTYTEAFF. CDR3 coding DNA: TGTGCCATCAGTAAGGACAGGCAAACGTACACTGAAGCTTTCTTT.

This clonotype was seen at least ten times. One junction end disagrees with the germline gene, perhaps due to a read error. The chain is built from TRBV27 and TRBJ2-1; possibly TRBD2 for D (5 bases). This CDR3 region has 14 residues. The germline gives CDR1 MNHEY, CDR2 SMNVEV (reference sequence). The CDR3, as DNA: TGTGCCGGCAGTTTAGGGCTAGCTCGGAATGAGCAGTTCTTC. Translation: CAGSLGLARNEQFF.

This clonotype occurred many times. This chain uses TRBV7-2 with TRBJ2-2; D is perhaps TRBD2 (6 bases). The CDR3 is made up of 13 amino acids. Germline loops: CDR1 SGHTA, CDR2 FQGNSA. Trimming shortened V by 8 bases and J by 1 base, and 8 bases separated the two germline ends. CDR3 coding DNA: TGTGCCAGCGCGGGGAGGAACACCGGGGAGCTGTTTTTT. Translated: CASAGRNTGELFF.

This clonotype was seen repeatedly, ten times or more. CDR3 in amino acids: CASTHSGMWEKLFF. CDR3 bases: TGTGCCAGCACACACTCAGGGATGTGGGAAAAACTGTTTTTT. The chain is built from TRBV12-3 or TRBV12-4 and TRBJ1-4, with a tentative D call TRBD1 (5 bases). V was trimmed by 7 bases and J by 8 bases, leaving 17 bases between them. This CDR3 region has 14 residues.

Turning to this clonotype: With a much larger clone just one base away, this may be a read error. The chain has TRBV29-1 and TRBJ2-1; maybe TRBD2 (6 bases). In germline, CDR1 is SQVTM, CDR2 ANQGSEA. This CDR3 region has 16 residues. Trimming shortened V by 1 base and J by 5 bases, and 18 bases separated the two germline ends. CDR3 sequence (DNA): TGCAGCGTTGAAGTATGGGCTAGCGTGTACCACAATGAGCAGTTCTTC. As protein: CSVEVWASVYHNEQFF.

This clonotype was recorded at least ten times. CDR3 residues: CASSLGTREMETQYF. The CDR3 DNA reads as TGTGCCAGCAGTTTGGGGACTAGGGAAATGGAGACCCAGTACTTC. The chain links TRBV12-3 or TRBV12-4 to TRBJ2-3, with 8 bases identical to TRBD2. TRBJ2-5 matches the DNA end more closely, so the J call is doubtful. CDR3 length: 15 residues.

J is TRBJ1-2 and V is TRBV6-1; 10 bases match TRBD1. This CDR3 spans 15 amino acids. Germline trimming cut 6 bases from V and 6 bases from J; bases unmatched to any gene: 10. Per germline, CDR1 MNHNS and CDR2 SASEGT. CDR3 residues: CASSRDRGIQDGYTF. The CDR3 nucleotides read TGTGCCAGCAGCCGGGACAGGGGTATACAGGATGGCTACACCTTC.

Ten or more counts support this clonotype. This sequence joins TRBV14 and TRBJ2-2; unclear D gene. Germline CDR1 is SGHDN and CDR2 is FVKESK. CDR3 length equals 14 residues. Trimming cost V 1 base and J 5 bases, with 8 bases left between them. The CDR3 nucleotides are TGTGCCAGCAGCCAAGGGGTCCTTACCGGGGAGCTGTTTTTT. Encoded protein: CASSQGVLTGELFF.